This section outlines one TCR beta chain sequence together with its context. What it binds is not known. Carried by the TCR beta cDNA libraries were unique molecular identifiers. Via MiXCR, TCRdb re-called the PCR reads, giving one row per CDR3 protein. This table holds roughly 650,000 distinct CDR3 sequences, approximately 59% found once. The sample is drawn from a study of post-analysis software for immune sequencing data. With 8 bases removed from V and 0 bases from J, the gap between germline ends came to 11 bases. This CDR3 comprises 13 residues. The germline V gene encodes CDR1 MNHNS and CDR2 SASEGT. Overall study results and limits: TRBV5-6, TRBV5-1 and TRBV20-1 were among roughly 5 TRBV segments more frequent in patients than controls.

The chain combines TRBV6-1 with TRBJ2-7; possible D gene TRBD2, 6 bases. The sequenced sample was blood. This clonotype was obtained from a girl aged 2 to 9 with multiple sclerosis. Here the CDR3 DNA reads TGTGCCAGCGGGCTGGGGGGCTCCTACGAGCAGTACTTC. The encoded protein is CASGLGGSYEQYF.